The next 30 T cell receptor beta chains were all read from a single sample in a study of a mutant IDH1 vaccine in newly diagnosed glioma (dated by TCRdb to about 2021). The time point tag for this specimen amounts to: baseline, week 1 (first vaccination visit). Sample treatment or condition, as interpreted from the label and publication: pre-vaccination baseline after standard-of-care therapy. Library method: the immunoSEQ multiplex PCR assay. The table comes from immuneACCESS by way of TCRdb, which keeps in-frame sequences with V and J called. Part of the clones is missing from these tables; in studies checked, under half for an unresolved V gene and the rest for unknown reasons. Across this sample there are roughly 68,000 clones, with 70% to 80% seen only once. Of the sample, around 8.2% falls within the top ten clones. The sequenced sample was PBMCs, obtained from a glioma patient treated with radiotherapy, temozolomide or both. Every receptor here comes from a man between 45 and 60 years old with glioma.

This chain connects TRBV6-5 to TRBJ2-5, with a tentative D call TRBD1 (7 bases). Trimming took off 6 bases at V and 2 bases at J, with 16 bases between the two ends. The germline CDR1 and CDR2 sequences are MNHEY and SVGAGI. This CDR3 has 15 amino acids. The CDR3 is CASSWGDRLQETQYF. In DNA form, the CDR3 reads TGTGCCAGCAGCTGGGGGGACAGACTACAAGAGACCCAGTACTTC.

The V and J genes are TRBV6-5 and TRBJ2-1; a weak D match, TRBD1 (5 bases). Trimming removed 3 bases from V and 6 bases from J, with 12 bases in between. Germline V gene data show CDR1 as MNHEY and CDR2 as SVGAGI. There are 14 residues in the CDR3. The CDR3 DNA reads TGTGCCAGCAGTTATGGGCCAGGGATCAATGAGCAGTTCTTC. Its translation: CASSYGPGINEQFF.

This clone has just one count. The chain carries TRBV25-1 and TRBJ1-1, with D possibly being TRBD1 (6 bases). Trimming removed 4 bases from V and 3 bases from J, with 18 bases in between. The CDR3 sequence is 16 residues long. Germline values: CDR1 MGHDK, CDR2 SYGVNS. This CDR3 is CASSGSWGGPDTEAFF. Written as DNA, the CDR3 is TGTGCCAGCAGTGGTTCGTGGGGGGGCCCGGACACTGAAGCTTTCTTT.

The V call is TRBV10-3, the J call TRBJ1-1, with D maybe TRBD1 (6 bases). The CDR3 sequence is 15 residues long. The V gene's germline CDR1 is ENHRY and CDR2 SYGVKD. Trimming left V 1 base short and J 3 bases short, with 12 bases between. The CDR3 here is CAISELRGEYTEAFF. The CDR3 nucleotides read TGTGCCATCAGTGAGTTAAGGGGGGAATACACTGAAGCTTTCTTT.

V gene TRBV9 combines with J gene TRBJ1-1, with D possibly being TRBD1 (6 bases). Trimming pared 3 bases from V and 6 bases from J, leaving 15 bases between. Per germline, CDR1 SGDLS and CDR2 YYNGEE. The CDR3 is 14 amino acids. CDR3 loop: CASSATGGQAEAFF. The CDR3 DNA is TGTGCCAGCAGCGCCACGGGGGGGCAGGCTGAAGCTTTCTTT.

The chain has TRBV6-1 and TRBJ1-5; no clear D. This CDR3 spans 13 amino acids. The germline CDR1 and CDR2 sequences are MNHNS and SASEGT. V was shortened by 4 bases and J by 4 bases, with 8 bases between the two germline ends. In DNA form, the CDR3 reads TGTGCCAGCAGTGCCTCACTGAATCAGCCCCAGCATTTT. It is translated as CASSASLNQPQHF.

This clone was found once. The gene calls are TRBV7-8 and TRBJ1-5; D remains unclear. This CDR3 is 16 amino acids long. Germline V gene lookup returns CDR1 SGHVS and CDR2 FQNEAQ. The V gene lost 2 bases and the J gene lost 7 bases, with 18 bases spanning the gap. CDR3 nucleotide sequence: TGTGCCAGCAGCTTATTGGGCACAGCTACACGCCAGCCCCAGCATTTT. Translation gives CASSLLGTATRQPQHF.

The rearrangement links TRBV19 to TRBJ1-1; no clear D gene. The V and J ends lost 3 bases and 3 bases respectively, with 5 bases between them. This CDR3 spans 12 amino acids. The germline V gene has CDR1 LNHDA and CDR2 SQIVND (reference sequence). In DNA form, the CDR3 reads TGTGCCAGTAGTATTGAACACACTGAAGCTTTCTTT. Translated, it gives CASSIEHTEAFF.

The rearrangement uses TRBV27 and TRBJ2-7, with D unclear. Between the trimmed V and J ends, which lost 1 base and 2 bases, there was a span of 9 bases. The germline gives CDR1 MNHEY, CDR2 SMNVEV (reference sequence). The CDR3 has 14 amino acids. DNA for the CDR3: TGTGCCAGCAGTTTATTTACCCCGACCTACGAGCAGTACTTC. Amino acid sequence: CASSLFTPTYEQYF.

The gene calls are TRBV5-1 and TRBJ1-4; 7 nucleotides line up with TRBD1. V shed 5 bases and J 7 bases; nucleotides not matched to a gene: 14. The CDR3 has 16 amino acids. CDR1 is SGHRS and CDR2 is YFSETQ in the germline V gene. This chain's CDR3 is CASSKRTGEGGEKLFF. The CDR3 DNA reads TGCGCCAGCAGTAAGAGAACAGGGGAAGGGGGTGAAAAACTGTTTTTT.

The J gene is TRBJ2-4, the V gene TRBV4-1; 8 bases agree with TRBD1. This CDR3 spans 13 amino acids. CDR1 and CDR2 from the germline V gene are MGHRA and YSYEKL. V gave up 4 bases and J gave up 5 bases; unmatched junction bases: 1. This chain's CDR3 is CASSLGQENIQYF. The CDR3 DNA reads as TGCGCCAGCAGCCTGGGACAGGAAAACATTCAGTACTTC.

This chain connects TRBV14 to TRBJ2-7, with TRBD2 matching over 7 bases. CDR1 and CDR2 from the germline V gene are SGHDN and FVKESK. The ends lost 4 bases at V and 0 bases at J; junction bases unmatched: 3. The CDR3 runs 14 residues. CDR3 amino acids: CASSPSGVSYEQYF. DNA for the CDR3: TGTGCCAGCAGCCCTAGCGGAGTCTCCTACGAGCAGTACTTC.

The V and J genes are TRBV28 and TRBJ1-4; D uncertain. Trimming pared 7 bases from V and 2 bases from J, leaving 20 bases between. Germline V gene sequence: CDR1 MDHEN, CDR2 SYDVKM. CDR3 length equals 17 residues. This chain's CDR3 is CASTIRGGLETNEKLFF. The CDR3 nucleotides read TGTGCCAGCACCATCCGGGGAGGGCTGGAGACTAATGAAAAACTGTTTTTT.

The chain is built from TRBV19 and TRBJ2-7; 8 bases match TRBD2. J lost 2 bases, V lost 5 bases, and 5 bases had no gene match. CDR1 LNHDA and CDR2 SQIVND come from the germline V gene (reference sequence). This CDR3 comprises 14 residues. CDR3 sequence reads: CASSPREGTYEQYF. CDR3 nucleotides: TGTGCCAGTAGTCCTCGGGAGGGAACCTACGAGCAGTACTTC. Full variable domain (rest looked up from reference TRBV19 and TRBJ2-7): DGGITQSPKYLFRKEGQNVTLSCEQNLNHDAMYWYRQDPGQGLRLIYYSQIVNDFQKGDIAEGYSVSREKKESFPLTVTSAQKNPTAFYLCASSPREGTYEQYFGPGTRLTVT.

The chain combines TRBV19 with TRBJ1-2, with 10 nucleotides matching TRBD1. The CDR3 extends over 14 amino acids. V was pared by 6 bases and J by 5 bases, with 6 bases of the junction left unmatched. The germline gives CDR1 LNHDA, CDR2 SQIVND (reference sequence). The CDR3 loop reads CASRAGTGEYGYTF. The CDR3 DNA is TGTGCCAGTAGGGCCGGGACAGGGGAATATGGCTACACCTTC.

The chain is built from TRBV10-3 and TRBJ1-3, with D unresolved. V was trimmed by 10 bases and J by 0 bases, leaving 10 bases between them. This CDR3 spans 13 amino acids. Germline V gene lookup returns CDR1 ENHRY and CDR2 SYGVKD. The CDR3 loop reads CATFDNSGNTIYF. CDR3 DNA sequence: TGTGCCACCTTCGACAACTCTGGAAACACCATATATTTT.

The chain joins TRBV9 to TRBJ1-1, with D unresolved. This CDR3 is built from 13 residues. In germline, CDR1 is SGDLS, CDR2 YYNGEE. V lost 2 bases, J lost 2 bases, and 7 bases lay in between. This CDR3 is CASSVAVNTEAFF. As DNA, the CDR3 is TGTGCCAGCAGCGTGGCAGTTAACACTGAAGCTTTCTTT. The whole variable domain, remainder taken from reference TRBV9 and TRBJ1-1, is DSGVTQTPKHLITATGQRVTLRCSPRSGDLSVYWYQQSLDQGLQFLIQYYNGEERAKGNILERFSAQQFPDLHSELNLSSLELGDSALYFCASSVAVNTEAFFGQGTRLTVV.

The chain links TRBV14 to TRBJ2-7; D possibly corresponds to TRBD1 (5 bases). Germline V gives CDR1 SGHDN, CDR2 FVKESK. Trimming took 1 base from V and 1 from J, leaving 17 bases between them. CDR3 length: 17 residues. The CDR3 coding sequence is TGTGCCAGCAGCCAAGTTAGGGAAGGGGCCTTTTCCTACGAGCAGTACTTC. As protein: CASSQVREGAFSYEQYF.

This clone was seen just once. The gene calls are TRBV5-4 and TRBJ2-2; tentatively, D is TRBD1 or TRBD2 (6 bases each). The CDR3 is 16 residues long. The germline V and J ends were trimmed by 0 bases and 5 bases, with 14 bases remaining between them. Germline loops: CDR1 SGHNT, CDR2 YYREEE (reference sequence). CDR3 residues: CASSLGGGLSTGELFF. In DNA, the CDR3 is TGTGCCAGCAGCTTGGGAGGGGGGCTATCTACCGGGGAGCTGTTTTTT.

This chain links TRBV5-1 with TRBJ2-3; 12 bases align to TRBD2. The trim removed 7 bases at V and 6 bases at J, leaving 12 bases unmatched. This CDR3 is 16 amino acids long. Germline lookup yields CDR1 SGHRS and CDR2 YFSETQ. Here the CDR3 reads CASGDPSGGAIDTQYF. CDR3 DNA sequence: TGCGCCAGCGGGGATCCTAGCGGGGGGGCCATTGATACGCAGTATTTT.

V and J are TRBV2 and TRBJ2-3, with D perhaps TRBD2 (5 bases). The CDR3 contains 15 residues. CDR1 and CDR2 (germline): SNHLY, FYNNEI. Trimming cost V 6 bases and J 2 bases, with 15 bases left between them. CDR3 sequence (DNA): TGTGCCAGCAGGGGTCTAGCCGCGTCCACAGATACGCAGTATTTT. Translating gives CASRGLAASTDTQYF.

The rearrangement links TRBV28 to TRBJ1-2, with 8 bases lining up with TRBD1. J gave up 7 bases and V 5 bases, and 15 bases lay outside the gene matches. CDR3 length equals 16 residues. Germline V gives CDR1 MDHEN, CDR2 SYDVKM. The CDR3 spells CASSPETDRAVGGYTF. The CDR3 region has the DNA TGTGCCAGCAGTCCAGAGACGGACAGGGCGGTAGGTGGCTACACCTTC.

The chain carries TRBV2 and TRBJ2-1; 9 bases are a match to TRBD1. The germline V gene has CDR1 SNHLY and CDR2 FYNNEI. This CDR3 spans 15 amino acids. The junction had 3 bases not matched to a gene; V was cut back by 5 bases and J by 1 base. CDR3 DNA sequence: TGTGCCAGCAGTAGAGGACAGGGGTCCTACAATGAGCAGTTCTTC. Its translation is CASSRGQGSYNEQFF.

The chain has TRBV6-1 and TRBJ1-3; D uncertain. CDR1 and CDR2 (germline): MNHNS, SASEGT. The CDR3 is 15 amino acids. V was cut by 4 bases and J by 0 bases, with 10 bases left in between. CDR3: CASSALLGSGNTIYF. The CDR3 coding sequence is TGTGCCAGCAGTGCCCTCTTAGGCTCTGGAAACACCATATATTTT.

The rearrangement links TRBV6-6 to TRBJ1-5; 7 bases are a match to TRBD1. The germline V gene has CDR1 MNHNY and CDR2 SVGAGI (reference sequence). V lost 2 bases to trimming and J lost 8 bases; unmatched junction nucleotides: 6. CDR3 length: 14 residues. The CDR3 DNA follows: TGTGCCAGCAGTTACCGGACAGGATGGGAGCCCCAGCATTTT. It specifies CASSYRTGWEPQHF.

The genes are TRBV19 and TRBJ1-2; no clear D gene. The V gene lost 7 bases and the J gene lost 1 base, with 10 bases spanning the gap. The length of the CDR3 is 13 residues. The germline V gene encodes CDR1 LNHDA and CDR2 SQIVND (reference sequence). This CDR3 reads CASTDNYNYGYTF. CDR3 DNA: TGTGCCAGTACCGACAACTATAACTATGGCTACACCTTC.

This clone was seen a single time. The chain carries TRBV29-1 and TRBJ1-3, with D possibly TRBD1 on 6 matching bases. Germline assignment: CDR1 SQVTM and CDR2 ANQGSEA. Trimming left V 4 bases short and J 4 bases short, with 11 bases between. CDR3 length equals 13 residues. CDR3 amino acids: CSVARDTGNTIYF. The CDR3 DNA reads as TGCAGCGTTGCCCGGGACACCGGAAACACCATATATTTT.

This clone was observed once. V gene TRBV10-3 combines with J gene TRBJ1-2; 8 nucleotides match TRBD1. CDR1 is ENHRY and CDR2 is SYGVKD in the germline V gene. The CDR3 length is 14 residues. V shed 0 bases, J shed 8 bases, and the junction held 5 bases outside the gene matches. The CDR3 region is CAISESTDREGYTF. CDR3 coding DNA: TGTGCCATCAGTGAGTCGACGGACAGGGAGGGCTACACCTTC.

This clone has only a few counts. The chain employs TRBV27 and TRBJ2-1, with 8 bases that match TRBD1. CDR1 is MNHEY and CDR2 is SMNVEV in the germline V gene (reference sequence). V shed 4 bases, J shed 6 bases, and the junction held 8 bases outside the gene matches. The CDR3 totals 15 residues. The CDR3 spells CASSSTTGVPNEQFF. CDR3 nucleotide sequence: TGTGCCAGCAGTTCGACGACAGGGGTTCCCAATGAGCAGTTCTTC.

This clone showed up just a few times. CDR3 amino acids: CASSARQGASYEQYF. CDR3 in DNA: TGCGCCAGCAGCGCCCGACAGGGGGCCTCCTACGAGCAGTACTTC. The chain employs TRBV5-1 and TRBJ2-7; 10 bases line up with TRBD1. This CDR3 spans 15 amino acids. J gave up 0 bases and V 4 bases, and 4 bases lay outside the gene matches. Per the germline V gene, CDR1 is SGHRS and CDR2 is YFSETQ. The variable domain in full, with the rest retrieved from reference TRBV5-1 and TRBJ2-7, is KAGVTQTPRYLIKTRGQQVTLSCSPISGHRSVSWYQQTPGQGLQFLFEYFSETQRNKGNFPGRFSGRQFSNSRSEMNVSTLELGDSALYLCASSARQGASYEQYFGPGTRLTVT.